A single sample is the source of the 23 T cell receptor beta chains below, sequenced in a study of PD-L1 blockade in urothelial cancer. TCRdb keeps only in-frame clones here, not all; method: immunoSEQ multiplex PCR. The repertoire holds approximately 46,000 clones, with nearly 90% as singletons. Specimen: PBMCs, collected around atezolizumab (anti-PD-L1) treatment. The receptors shown here come from a man in his 60s with urothelial cancer.

The rearrangement links TRBV7-6 to TRBJ2-5; 14 bases fit TRBD2. CDR3 size: 16 residues. With 4 bases clipped from V and 5 bases from J, the junction kept 6 bases outside the gene matches. Germline V gives CDR1 SGHVS, CDR2 FNYEAQ. The CDR3 reads CASSSTSGGAVETQYF. In nucleotides, the CDR3 is TGTGCCAGCAGCTCGACTAGCGGGGGGGCCGTGGAGACCCAGTACTTC.

This clone was picked up one time. V and J are TRBV4-3 and TRBJ2-2; weak D call: TRBD1 (5 bases). V was trimmed by 1 base and J by 0 bases, leaving 6 bases between them. The length of the CDR3 is 15 residues. Germline assignment: CDR1 LGHNA and CDR2 YSLEER. CDR3 in amino acids: CASSQGTTNTGELFF. DNA of the CDR3: TGCGCCAGCAGCCAAGGGACAACGAACACCGGGGAGCTGTTTTTT.

The chain couples TRBV18 to TRBJ2-2, with TRBD1 identical over 7 bases. Trimming took 6 bases from V and 3 from J; bases not matched to a gene: 4. The CDR3 runs to 14 residues. Germline CDR1 KGHSH, CDR2 LQKENI. The CDR3 reads CASSTTGDTGELFF. CDR3 nucleotide sequence: TGTGCCAGCTCGACAACAGGGGACACCGGGGAGCTGTTTTTT. Full variable domain (rest looked up from reference TRBV18 and TRBJ2-2): NAGVMQNPRHLVRRRGQEARLRCSPMKGHSHVYWYRQLPEEGLKFMVYLQKENIIDESGMPKERFSAEFPKEGPSILRIQQVVRGDSAAYFCASSTTGDTGELFFGEGSRLTVL.

This chain joins TRBV2 and TRBJ1-2, with 10 positions matching TRBD1. The V gene end was trimmed by 4 bases and the J gene end by 8 bases; junction bases not matched to a gene: 13. Germline V gives CDR1 SNHLY, CDR2 FYNNEI. There are 16 residues in the CDR3. CDR3 in DNA: TGTGCCAGCAGTGTTATCACCCCCGGGACAGGGGCCGGCTACACCTTC. Translating gives CASSVITPGTGAGYTF.

V usage is TRBV6-1 and J usage is TRBJ1-6; D gene uncertain. V was trimmed by 2 bases and J by 10 bases, leaving 15 bases between them. Per germline, CDR1 MNHNS and CDR2 SASEGT. The CDR3 totals 15 residues. The CDR3 coding sequence is TGTGCCAGCAGTGAAAACCGAGGTGGAGGATCACCCCTCCACTTT. It codes for CASSENRGGGSPLHF.

The chain has TRBV10-2 and TRBJ2-1, with 9 nucleotides matching TRBD2. V lost 3 bases, J lost 5 bases, and 11 bases stayed unmatched. The length of the CDR3 is 17 residues. Germline V gives CDR1 WSHSY, CDR2 SAAADI. The CDR3 coding sequence is TGCGCCAGCAGTGATACAGGGCGGGGGGGGAGACACAATGAGCAGTTCTTC. This sequence encodes CASSDTGRGGRHNEQFF.

This chain's CDR3 is CASSYRSGNTIYF. CDR3 DNA sequence: TGTGCCAGCAGCTATCGCTCTGGAAACACCATATATTTT. This chain connects TRBV7-9 to TRBJ1-3, with unresolved D. In germline, CDR1 is SEHNR, CDR2 FQNEAQ (reference sequence). The V and J ends lost 4 bases and 0 bases respectively, with 4 bases between them. This CDR3 spans 13 amino acids.

The chain has TRBV10-1 and TRBJ2-2; a possible D gene is TRBD2 (7 bases). The CDR3 loop spans 17 amino acids. Trimming removed 6 bases at V and 3 bases at J, with 20 bases between. Germline V gene sequence: CDR1 WNHNN, CDR2 SYGVQD (reference sequence). DNA of the CDR3: TGCGCCAGCAGCGGGGGGCCCGACCATCCCCACACCGGGGAGCTGTTTTTT. Its translation is CASSGGPDHPHTGELFF.

This clone has a single count. This rearrangement joins TRBV7-3 to TRBJ2-1; 8 bases align to TRBD2. J gave up 5 bases and V 3 bases, and 6 bases lay outside the gene matches. The germline V gene has CDR1 SGHTA and CDR2 FQGTGA. There are 15 residues in the CDR3. The CDR3 coding sequence is TGTGCCAGCAGCTTCGACGGGGGGGTGGACAATGAGCAGTTCTTC. The encoded protein is CASSFDGGVDNEQFF.

The chain employs TRBV18 and TRBJ1-4, with 9 positions matching TRBD1. Germline CDR1 is KGHSH and CDR2 is LQKENI. The V segment lost 8 bases and the J segment 8 bases; nucleotides outside the gene matches: 3. This CDR3 contains 12 residues. For the CDR3, the DNA is TGTGCCAGCACCGGGACAGGGGAAAAACTGTTTTTT. Amino acids: CASTGTGEKLFF. Variable domain in full (rest from reference TRBV18 and TRBJ1-4): NAGVMQNPRHLVRRRGQEARLRCSPMKGHSHVYWYRQLPEEGLKFMVYLQKENIIDESGMPKERFSAEFPKEGPSILRIQQVVRGDSAAYFCASTGTGEKLFFGSGTQLSVL.

V and J are TRBV5-1 and TRBJ2-7, with unresolved D. This CDR3 has 15 residues. The ends were cut back, 4 bases at V and 1 base at J, with 15 bases in the middle. The germline V gene encodes CDR1 SGHRS and CDR2 YFSETQ. The CDR3 protein is CASSLLGYQSYEQYF. The CDR3 coding sequence is TGCGCCAGCAGCCTATTGGGCTACCAGTCCTACGAGCAGTACTTC.

The rearrangement uses TRBV5-1 and TRBJ2-1; D possibly corresponds to TRBD2 (5 bases). The CDR3 extends over 16 amino acids. V lost 4 bases and J lost 0, with 14 bases in between. The germline V gene has CDR1 SGHRS and CDR2 YFSETQ. The CDR3 DNA is TGCGCCAGCAGCGCGAATAGCGACCCCTCCTACAATGAGCAGTTCTTC. It encodes CASSANSDPSYNEQFF.

CDR3 coding DNA: TGTGCCAGCAGCTTAACTATAGAGGGCTATGGCTACACCTTC. Its translation is CASSLTIEGYGYTF. This chain links TRBV11-3 with TRBJ1-2; no clear D gene. Trimming stripped 2 bases from V and 4 bases from J, with 11 bases between. The CDR3 is 14 residues long. Germline CDR1 and CDR2: SGHNT and YENEEA.

This chain joins TRBV30 and TRBJ1-2; weak D call: TRBD1 (5 bases). This CDR3 contains 14 residues. Trimming removed 2 bases from V and 2 bases from J, with 12 bases in between. Germline V gives CDR1 GTSNPN, CDR2 SVGIG (reference sequence). The CDR3 reads CAWSLRDGNYGYTF. The CDR3, as DNA: TGTGCCTGGAGTTTGCGGGACGGAAACTATGGCTACACCTTC.

The V and J genes are TRBV7-8 and TRBJ1-3; D may be TRBD1 (5 bases). This CDR3 is built from 17 residues. Germline V lookup: CDR1 SGHVS, CDR2 FQNEAQ. V lost 5 bases, J lost 0 bases, and 17 bases lay in between. CDR3 DNA sequence: TGTGCCAGCAGCCCCGCTTGGGGGGGATACTCTGGAAACACCATATATTTT. It yields the protein CASSPAWGGYSGNTIYF.

With respect to this clone: Its ends do not fully match the called genes, so a read error is possible. V gene TRBV4-1 combines with J gene TRBJ2-7; 8 positions match TRBD2. Germline CDR1 reads MGHRA; CDR2 reads YSYEKL. The CDR3 consists of 17 residues. CDR3 protein: CASSQGGVLGGGTTINF. The CDR3 DNA sequence: TGCGCCAGCAGCCAAGGGGGGGTGTTGGGCGGGGGGACGACGATCAACTTC.

V and J are TRBV9 and TRBJ1-2; D is unclear. V was cut by 4 bases and J by 5 bases, with 15 bases left in between. The CDR3 is 14 residues long. Germline V gene sequence: CDR1 SGDLS, CDR2 YYNGEE. The CDR3 DNA is TGTGCCAGCAGCCGTGCTAGCCCACCGTATGGCTACACCTTC. It codes for CASSRASPPYGYTF.

V and J are TRBV11-1 and TRBJ1-2, with D perhaps matching TRBD1 (5 bases). From germline, CDR1 is SGHAT and CDR2 FQDESV (reference sequence). V shed 5 bases and J shed 4 bases, with 11 bases lying between them. The CDR3 has 13 residues. The CDR3 DNA is TGTGCCAGCAGCCCCGGACAATCCTATGGCTACACCTTC. The encoded protein is CASSPGQSYGYTF. Full variable domain (missing parts from reference TRBV11-1 and TRBJ1-2): EAEVAQSPRYKITEKSQAVAFWCDPISGHATLYWYRQILGQGPELLVQFQDESVVDDSQLPKDRFSAERLKGVDSTLKIQPAELGDSAMYLCASSPGQSYGYTFGSGTRLTVV.

By share, this clone ranks as medium-sized. The V gene is TRBV30, the J gene TRBJ1-1; 8 bases fit TRBD1. The germline gives CDR1 GTSNPN, CDR2 SVGIG (reference sequence). This CDR3 is 13 amino acids long. V was pared by 3 bases and J by 0 bases, with 0 bases of the junction left unmatched. CDR3 in amino acids: CAWRGQVNTEAFF. The CDR3 DNA is TGTGCCTGGAGGGGACAGGTGAACACTGAAGCTTTCTTT.

The chain recombines TRBV6-1 with TRBJ2-1, with 9 positions matching TRBD1. The ends lost 6 bases at V and 2 bases at J; junction bases unmatched: 5. Germline V gene data show CDR1 as MNHNS and CDR2 as SASEGT. The length of the CDR3 is 15 residues. The DNA for the CDR3 is TGTGCCAGCAGCGCACAGGGGGCTCCCTACAATGAGCAGTTCTTC. Translation: CASSAQGAPYNEQFF.

This rearrangement joins TRBV23-1 to TRBJ1-5, with D hard to call. TRBV23-1 is an ORF, with its function uncertain. Trimming removed 0 bases from V and 6 bases from J, with 15 bases in between. CDR3 length: 16 amino acids. The CDR3 sequence: CASSQSNRTGCQPQHF. The CDR3 region has the DNA TGCGCCAGCAGTCAATCGAACAGAACGGGATGTCAGCCCCAGCATTTT.

CDR3 bases: TGTGCCAGTAGTCGTCCGGGACAGGGTTCGCAGACCCAGTACTTC. Protein sequence: CASSRPGQGSQTQYF. The chain links TRBV19 to TRBJ2-5, with 9 positions matching TRBD1. Trimming took 5 bases from V and 6 from J; bases not matched to a gene: 10. Germline CDR1 is LNHDA and CDR2 is SQIVND (reference sequence). This CDR3 is 15 amino acids long.

In this sample, this clone turned up a few times. The CDR3 DNA follows: TGTGCCTGGAAACAGGGGAACTATGGCTACACCTTC. Translated: CAWKQGNYGYTF. The chain recombines TRBV30 with TRBJ1-2, with TRBD1 identical over 7 bases. V gave up 4 bases and J gave up 2 bases; unmatched junction bases: 1. CDR1 and CDR2 (germline): GTSNPN, SVGIG (reference sequence). The CDR3 is 12 residues long.